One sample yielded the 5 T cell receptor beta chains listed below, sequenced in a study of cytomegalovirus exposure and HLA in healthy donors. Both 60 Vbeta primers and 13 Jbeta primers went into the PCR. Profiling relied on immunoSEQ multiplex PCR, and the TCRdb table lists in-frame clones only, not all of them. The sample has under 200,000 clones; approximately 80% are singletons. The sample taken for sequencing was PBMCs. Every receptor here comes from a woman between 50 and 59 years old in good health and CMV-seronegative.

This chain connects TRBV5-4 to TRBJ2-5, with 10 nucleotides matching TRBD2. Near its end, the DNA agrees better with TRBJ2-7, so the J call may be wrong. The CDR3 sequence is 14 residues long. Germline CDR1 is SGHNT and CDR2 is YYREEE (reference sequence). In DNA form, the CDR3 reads TGTGCCAGCAGCTCCTCTAGCGGGAGCTACGAGCAGTACTTC. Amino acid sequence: CASSSSSGSYEQYF.

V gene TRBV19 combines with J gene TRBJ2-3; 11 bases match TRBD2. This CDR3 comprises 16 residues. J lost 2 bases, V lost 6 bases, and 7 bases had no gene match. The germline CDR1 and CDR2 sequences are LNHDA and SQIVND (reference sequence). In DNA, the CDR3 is TGTGCCAGTAGAAGACTAGCGGGGACCTCCACAGATACGCAGTATTTT. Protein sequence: CASRRLAGTSTDTQYF.

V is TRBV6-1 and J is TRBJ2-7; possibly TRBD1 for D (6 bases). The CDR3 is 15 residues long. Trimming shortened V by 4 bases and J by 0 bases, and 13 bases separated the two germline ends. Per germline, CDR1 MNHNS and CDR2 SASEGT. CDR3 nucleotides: TGTGCCAGCAGTGCGACAGGCCCTAACTCCTACGAGCAGTACTTC. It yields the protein CASSATGPNSYEQYF.

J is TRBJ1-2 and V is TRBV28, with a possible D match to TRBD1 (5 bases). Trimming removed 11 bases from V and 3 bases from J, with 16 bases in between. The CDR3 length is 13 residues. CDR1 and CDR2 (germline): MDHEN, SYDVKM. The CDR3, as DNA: TGTGCCTCGTTCGGGGGGAACGACTATGGCTACACCTTC. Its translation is CASFGGNDYGYTF.

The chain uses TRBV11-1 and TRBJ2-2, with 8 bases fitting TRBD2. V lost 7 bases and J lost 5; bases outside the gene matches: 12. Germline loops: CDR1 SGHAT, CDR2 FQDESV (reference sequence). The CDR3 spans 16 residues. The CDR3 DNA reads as TGTGCCAGCAACGCCGGGAGGGGTGTCGGGACCGGGGAGCTGTTTTTT. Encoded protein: CASNAGRGVGTGELFF.